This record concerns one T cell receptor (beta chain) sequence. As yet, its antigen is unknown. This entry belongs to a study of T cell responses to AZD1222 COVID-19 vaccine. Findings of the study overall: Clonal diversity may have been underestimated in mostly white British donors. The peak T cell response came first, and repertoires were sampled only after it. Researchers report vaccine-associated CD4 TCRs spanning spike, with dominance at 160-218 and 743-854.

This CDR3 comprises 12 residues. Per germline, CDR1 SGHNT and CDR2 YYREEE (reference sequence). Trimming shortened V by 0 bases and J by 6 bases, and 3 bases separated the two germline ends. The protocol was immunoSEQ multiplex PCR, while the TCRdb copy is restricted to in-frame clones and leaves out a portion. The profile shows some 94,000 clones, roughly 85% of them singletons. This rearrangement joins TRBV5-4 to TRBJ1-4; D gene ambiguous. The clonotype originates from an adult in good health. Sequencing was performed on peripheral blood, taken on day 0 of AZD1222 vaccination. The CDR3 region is CASSLEDEKLFF. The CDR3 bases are TGTGCCAGCAGCTTGGAAGATGAAAAACTGTTTTTT.